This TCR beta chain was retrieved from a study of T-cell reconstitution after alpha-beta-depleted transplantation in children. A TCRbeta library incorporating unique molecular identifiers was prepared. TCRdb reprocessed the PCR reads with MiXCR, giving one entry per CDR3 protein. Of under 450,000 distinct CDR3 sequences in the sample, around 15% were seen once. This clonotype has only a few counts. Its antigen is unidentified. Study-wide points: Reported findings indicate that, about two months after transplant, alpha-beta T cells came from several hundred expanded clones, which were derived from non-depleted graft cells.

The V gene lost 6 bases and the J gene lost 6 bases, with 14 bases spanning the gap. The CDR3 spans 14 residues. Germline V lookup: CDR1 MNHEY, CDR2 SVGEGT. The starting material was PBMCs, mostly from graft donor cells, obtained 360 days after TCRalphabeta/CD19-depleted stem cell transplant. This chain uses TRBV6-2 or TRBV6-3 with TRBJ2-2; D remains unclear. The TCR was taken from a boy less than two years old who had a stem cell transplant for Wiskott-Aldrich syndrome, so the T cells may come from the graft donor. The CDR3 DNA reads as TGTGCCAGCAGGCCCTCAGGTGCGGCCGGGGAGCTGTTTTTT. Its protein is CASRPSGAAGELFF.